This T cell receptor (beta chain) is from a study of OX40 agonist ivuxolimab in advanced cancers. Study summary: One patient with hepatocellular carcinoma and two with cutaneous melanoma, three in all, had partial responses. Findings of the study overall: Expanded peripheral T-cell antigen specificity went undetermined.

Libraries were prepared by immunoSEQ multiplex PCR; TCRdb keeps only in-frame clonotypes and omits some of them. The table lists 7,000 to 9,500 clones, roughly nine tenths of them singletons. As for this clone: The antigen is not known.

This CDR3 has 16 amino acids. CDR1 is MNHEY and CDR2 is SVGAGI in the germline V gene. Losses at the gene ends were 2 bases for V and 4 bases for J; bases not matched to a gene: 10. This chain joins TRBV6-5 and TRBJ1-2; 7 bases match TRBD1. The clonotype was recovered from an adult with an advanced solid tumor such as melanoma, head and neck, liver or kidney cancer. The sample was CD4+ or CD8+ T cells sorted from blood, taken in a trial of the OX40 agonist ivuxolimab. The CDR3 DNA reads as TGTGCCAGCAGTTACACAACACCGACAGGGCCCTATGGCTACACCTTC. Translation gives CASSYTTPTGPYGYTF.